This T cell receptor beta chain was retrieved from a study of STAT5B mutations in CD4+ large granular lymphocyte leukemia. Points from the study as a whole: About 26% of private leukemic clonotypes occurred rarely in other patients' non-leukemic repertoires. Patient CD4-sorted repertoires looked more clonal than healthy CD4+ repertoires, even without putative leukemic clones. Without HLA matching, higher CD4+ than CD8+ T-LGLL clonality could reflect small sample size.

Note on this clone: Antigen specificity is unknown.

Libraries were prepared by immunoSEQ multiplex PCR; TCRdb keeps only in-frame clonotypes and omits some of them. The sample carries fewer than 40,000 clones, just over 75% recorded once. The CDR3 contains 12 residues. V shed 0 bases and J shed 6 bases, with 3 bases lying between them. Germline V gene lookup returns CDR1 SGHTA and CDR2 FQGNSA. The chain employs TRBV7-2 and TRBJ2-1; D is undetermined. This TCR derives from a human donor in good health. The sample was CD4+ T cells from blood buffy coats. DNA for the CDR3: TGTGCCAGCAGCTTAGCGGCCAATGAGCAGTTCTTC. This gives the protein CASSLAANEQFF.